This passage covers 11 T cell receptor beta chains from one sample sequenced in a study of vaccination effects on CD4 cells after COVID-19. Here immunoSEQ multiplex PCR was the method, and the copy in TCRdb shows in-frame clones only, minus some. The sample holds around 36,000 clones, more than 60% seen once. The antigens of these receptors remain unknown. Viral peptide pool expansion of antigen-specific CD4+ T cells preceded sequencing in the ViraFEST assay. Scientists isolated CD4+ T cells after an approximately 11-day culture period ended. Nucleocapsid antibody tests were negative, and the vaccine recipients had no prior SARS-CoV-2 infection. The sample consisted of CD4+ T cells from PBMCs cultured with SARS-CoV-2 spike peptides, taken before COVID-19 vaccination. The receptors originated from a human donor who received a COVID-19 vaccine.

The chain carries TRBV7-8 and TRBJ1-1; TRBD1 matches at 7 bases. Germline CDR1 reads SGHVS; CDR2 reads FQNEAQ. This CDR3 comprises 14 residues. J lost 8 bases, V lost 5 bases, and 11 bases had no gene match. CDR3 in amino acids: CASSLRSSDREAFF. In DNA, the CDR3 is TGTGCCAGCAGCCTCCGTTCCTCGGACAGGGAAGCTTTCTTT. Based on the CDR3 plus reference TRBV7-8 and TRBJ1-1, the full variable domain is GAGVSQSPRYKVAKRGQDVALRCDPISGHVSLFWYQQALGQGPEFLTYFQNEAQLDKSGLPSDRFFAERPEGSVSTLKIQRTQQEDSAVYLCASSLRSSDREAFFGQGTRLTVV.

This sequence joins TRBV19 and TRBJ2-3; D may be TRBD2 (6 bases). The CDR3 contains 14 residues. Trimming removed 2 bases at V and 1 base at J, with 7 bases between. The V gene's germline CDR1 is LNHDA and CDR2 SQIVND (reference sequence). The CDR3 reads CASSIPSGTDTQYF. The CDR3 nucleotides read TGTGCCAGTAGTATACCTAGCGGCACAGATACGCAGTATTTT.

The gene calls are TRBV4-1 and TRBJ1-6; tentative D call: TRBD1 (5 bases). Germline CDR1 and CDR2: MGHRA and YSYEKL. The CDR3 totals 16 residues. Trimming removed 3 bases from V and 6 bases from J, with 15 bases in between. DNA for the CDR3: TGCGCCAGCAGCCAGGGACGGCTGGGTGGTAATTCACCCCTCCACTTT. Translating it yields CASSQGRLGGNSPLHF.

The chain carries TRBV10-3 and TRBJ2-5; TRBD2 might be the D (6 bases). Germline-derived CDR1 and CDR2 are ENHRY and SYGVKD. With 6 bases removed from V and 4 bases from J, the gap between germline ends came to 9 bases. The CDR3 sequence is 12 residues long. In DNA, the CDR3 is TGTGCCATCAGAGGAGGGGTAGAGACCCAGTACTTC. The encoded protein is CAIRGGVETQYF.

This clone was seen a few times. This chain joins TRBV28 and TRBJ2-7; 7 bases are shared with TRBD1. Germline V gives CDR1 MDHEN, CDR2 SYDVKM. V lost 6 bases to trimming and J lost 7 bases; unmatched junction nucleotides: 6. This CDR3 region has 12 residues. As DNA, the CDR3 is TGTGCCAGCAGCTGGGACAGAAGGGAGCAGTACTTC. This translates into CASSWDRREQYF.

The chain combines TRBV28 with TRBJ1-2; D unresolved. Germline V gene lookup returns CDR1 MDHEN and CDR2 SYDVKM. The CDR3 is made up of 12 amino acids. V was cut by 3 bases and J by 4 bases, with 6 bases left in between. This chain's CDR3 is CASSFPSYGYTF. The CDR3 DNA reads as TGTGCCAGCAGTTTCCCCAGCTATGGCTACACCTTC.

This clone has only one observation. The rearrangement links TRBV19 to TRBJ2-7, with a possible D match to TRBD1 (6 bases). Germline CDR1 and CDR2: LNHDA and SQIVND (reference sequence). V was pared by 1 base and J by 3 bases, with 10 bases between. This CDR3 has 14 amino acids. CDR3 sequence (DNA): TGTGCCAGTAGTATAGTTTTACAGGGCTACGAGCAGTACTTC. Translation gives CASSIVLQGYEQYF.

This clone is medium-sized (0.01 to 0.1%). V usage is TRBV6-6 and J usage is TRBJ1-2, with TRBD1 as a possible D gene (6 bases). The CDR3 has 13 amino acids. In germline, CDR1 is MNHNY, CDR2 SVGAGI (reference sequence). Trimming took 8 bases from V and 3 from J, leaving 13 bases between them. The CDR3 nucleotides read TGTGCCAGCGATGGGGGCGCGGACTATGGCTACACCTTC. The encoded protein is CASDGGADYGYTF.

This CDR3 is CASSLGSGSNQPQHF. The CDR3 DNA is TGTGCCAGCAGCCTGGGGTCTGGTAGCAATCAGCCCCAGCATTTT. The chain recombines TRBV7-8 with TRBJ1-5; no definite D call. V gave up 5 bases and J gave up 0 bases, with 11 bases separating them. Germline V gene data show CDR1 as SGHVS and CDR2 as FQNEAQ. The CDR3 runs to 15 residues.

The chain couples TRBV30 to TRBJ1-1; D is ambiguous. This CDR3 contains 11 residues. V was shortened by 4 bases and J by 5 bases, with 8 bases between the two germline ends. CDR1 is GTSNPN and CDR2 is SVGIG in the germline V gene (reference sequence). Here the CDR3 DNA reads TGTGCCTGGACCAGGTCGACTGAAGCTTTCTTT. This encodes CAWTRSTEAFF.

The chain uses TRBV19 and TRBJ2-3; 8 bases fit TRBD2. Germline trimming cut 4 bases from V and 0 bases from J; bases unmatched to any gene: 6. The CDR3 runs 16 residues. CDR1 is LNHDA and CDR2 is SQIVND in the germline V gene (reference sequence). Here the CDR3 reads CASSTRLAPSTDTQYF. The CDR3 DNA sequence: TGTGCCAGTAGTACCAGACTAGCGCCTAGCACAGATACGCAGTATTTT.